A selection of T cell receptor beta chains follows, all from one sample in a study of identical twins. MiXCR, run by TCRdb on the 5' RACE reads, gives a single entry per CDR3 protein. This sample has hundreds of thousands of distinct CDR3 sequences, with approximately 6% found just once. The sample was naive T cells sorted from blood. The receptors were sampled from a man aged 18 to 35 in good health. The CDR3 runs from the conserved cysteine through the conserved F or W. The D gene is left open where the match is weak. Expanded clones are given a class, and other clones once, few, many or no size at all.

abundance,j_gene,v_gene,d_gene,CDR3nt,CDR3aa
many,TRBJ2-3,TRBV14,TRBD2,TGTGCCAGCAGCCAACCCCCCAATAGCGGGAGGACATCAGATACGCAGTATTTT,CASSQPPNSGRTSDTQYF
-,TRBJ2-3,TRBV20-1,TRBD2,TGCAGTGCTATCACATCGGGCGGGGGGAAGGCCTGGGATACGCAGTATTTT,CSAITSGGGKAWDTQYF
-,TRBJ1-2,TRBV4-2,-,TGTGCCAGCAGCCATGTTGAGGGAGATGGCTACACCTTC,CASSHVEGDGYTF
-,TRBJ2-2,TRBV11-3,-,TGTGCCAGCAGGGGGACAACTCCGAACACCGGGGAGCTGTTTTTT,CASRGTTPNTGELFF
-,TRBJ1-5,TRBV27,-,TGTGCCAGCAGGGCCGGGACGTCGTATCAGCCCCAGCATTTT,CASRAGTSYQPQHF
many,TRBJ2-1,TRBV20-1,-,TGCAGTGCTAGACACTACCGCAACGATGAGCAGTTCTTC,CSARHYRNDEQFF
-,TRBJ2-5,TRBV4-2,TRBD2,TGTGCCAGCAGCCAAAAACTAGCGGGAGAGACCCAGTACTTC,CASSQKLAGETQYF
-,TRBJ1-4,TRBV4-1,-,TGCGCCAGCAGCCAAACAGGGTCCCGCCTCGCAACTAATGAAAAACTGTTTTTT,CASSQTGSRLATNEKLFF
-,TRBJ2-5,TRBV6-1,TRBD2,TGTGCCAGCAGGACTGAGGTCCTAGCGGCGGACCAAGAGACCCAGTACTTC,CASRTEVLAADQETQYF
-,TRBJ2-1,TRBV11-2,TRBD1,TGTGCCAGCAGCGATCCGAACAGGGGCAACAATGAGCAGTTCTTC,CASSDPNRGNNEQFF
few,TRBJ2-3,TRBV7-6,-,TGTGCCAGCAGCTTATTCGCGGCTAGCACAGATACGCAGTATTTT,CASSLFAASTDTQYF
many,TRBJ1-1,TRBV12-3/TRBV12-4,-,TGTGCCAGCAGTCCAGGAGGGGTGAGAGAAGCTTTCTTT,CASSPGGVREAFF
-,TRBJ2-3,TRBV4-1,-,TGCGCCAGCAGCCAAGAGCGGGGAATTACAGATACGCAGTATTTT,CASSQERGITDTQYF
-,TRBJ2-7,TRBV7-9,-,TGTGCCAGCAGCCAAATTCAGGGTCCCCTCTCCTACGAGCAGTACTTC,CASSQIQGPLSYEQYF
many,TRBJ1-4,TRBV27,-,TGTGCCAGCAGTTTAGGGAAACTTGCAACTAATGAAAAACTGTTTTTT,CASSLGKLATNEKLFF
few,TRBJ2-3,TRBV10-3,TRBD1,TGTGCCATGGGGACAGGGAACGCAGATACGCAGTATTTT,CAMGTGNADTQYF
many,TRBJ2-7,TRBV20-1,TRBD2,TGCAGTGCTAGAGACCCGTCGGGCGGGAGGTCGTACGAGCAGTACTTC,CSARDPSGGRSYEQYF
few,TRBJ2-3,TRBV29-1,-,TGCAGCGTTGATGGACTCAGGGGAGGAGATACGCAGTATTTT,CSVDGLRGGDTQYF
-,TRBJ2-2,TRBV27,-,TGTGCCAGCAGTTTAATCCCACCCGGGGAGCTGTTTTTT,CASSLIPPGELFF
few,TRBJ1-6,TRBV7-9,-,TGTGCCAGCAGCTACGGCGGGGGGGACCTCAATTCACCCCTCCACTTT,CASSYGGGDLNSPLHF
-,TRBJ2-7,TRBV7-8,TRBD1,TGTGCCAGCAGCTTATACCGGACAGGGAGCTCCTACGAGCAGTACTTC,CASSLYRTGSSYEQYF
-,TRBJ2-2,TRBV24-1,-,TGTGCCACCAGTGCCCGAACATTTTCCAGGGACACCGGGGAGCTGTTTTTT,CATSARTFSRDTGELFF
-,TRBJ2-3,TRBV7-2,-,TGTGCCAGCCAAGAAGATGGGTTCCCAGATACGCAGTATTTT,CASQEDGFPDTQYF
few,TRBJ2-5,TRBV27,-,TGTGCCAGCAGGGTCGGAGGGTGGCAAGAGACCCAGTACTTC,CASRVGGWQETQYF
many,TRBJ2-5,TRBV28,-,TGTGCCAGCAGACCCTGGGACGGTGGAGAGACCCAGTACTTC,CASRPWDGGETQYF
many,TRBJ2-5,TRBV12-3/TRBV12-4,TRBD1,TGTGCCAGCAGTTTCAGAACCGGGACAGGGGATCAAGAGACCCAGTACTTC,CASSFRTGTGDQETQYF
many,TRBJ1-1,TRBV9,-,TGTGCCAGCAGCGTAGGACGCTGGAACACTGAAGCTTTCTTT,CASSVGRWNTEAFF
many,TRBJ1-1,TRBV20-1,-,TGCAGTGCTAGGACGCCGGGGGGAAACACTGAAGCTTTCTTT,CSARTPGGNTEAFF
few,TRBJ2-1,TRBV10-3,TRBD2,TGTGCCATCAGTAGCGGGAGAGGGGGATGGAATGAGCAGTTCTTC,CAISSGRGGWNEQFF
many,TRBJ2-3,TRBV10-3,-,TGTGCCATCAGTGAGTCTTCCTCCAATACGCAGTATTTT,CAISESSSNTQYF
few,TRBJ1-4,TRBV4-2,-,TGTGCCAGCAGACACAGTGGTGCAACTAATGAAAAACTGTTTTTT,CASRHSGATNEKLFF
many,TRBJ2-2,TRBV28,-,TGTGCCAGCATCAAAACAGGGTACACCGGGGAGCTGTTTTTT,CASIKTGYTGELFF
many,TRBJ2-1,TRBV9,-,TGTGCCAGCAGCGTCCATCGGGCGGGGAATGAGCAGTTCTTC,CASSVHRAGNEQFF
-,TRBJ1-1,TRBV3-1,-,TGTGCCAGCAGCCAAAGGGGTCCGAGGGCCAACACTGAAGCTTTCTTT,CASSQRGPRANTEAFF
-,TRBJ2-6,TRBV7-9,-,TGTGCCAGCAGCTTAGCCGTGCTCTTTGGGGCCAACGTCCTGACTTTC,CASSLAVLFGANVLTF
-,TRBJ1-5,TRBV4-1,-,TGCGCCAGCAGCCAAGAACCCAGGGGTACGGGTCAGCCCCAGCATTTT,CASSQEPRGTGQPQHF
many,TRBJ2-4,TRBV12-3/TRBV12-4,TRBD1,TGTGCCAGCAGCCTCTTTGGGACAGGGAAAAACATTCAGTACTTC,CASSLFGTGKNIQYF
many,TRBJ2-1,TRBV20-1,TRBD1,TGCAGTGCAGGGGACAGGGGGGTGAGCTCCTACAATGAGCAGTTCTTC,CSAGDRGVSSYNEQFF
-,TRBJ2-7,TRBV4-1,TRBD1,TGCGCCAGCAGCCTACGGGACAGCAACTCCTACGAGCAGTACTTC,CASSLRDSNSYEQYF
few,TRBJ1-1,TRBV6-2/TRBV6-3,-,TGTGCCAGCAGTTCTACTCGAGGGGTCATGAACACTGAAGCTTTCTTT,CASSSTRGVMNTEAFF
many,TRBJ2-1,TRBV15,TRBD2,TGTGCCACCAGCAGACTCGGGACTAGCCTTTCAAATGAGCAGTTCTTC,CATSRLGTSLSNEQFF
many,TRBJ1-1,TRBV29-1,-,TGCAGCGTTGAAGGGGGGAGGAACACTGAAGCTTTCTTT,CSVEGGRNTEAFF